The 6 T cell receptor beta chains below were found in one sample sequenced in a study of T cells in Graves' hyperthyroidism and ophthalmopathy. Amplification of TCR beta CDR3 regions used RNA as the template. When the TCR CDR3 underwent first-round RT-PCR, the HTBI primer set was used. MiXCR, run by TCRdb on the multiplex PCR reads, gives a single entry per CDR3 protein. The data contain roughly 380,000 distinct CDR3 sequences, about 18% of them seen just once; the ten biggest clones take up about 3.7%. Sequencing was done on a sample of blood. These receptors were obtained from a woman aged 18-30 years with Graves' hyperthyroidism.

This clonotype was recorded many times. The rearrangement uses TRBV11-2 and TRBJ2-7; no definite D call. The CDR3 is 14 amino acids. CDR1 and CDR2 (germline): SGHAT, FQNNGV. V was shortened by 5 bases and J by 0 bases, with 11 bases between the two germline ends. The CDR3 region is CASSPSVSSYEQYF. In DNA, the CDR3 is TGTGCCAGCAGCCCATCAGTCAGCTCCTACGAGCAGTACTTC.

This CDR3 is CASSYLPRQGAYGYTF. CDR3 bases: TGTGCCAGCAGTTACCTTCCTCGACAGGGGGCCTATGGCTACACCTTC. The chain uses TRBV6-2 or TRBV6-3 and TRBJ1-2, with 10 bases that match TRBD1. After removal of 2 bases from V and 4 bases from J, the junction contained 7 bases not matched to a gene. The CDR3 totals 16 residues. Germline-derived CDR1 and CDR2 are MNHEY and SVGEGT.

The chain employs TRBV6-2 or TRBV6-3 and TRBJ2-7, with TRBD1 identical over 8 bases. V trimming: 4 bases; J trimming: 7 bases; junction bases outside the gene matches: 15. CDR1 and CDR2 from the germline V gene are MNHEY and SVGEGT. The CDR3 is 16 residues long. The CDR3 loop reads CASSSHGGQGVTEQYF. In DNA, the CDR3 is TGTGCCAGCAGTTCCCACGGCGGACAGGGTGTAACTGAGCAGTACTTC.

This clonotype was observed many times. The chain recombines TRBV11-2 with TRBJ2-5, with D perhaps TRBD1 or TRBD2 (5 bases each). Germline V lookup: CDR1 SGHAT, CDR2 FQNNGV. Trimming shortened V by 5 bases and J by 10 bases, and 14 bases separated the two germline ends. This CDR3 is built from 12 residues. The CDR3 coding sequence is TGTGCCAGCAGCCCCGGGACCCGCGACCAGTACTTC. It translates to CASSPGTRDQYF.

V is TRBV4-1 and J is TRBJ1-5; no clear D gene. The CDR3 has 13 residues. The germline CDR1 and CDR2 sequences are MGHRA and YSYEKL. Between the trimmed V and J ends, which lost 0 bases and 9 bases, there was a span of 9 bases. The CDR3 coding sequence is TGCGCCAGCAGCCAAGAGGTGACTATGCCCCAGCATTTT. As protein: CASSQEVTMPQHF.

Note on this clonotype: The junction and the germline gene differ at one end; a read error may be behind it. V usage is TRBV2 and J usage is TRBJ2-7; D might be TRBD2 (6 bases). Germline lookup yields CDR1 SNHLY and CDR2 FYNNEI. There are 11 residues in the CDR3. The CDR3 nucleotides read TGTGCCAGCAGCGAACCGGGACTTCGGAACTTC. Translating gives CASSEPGLRNF.